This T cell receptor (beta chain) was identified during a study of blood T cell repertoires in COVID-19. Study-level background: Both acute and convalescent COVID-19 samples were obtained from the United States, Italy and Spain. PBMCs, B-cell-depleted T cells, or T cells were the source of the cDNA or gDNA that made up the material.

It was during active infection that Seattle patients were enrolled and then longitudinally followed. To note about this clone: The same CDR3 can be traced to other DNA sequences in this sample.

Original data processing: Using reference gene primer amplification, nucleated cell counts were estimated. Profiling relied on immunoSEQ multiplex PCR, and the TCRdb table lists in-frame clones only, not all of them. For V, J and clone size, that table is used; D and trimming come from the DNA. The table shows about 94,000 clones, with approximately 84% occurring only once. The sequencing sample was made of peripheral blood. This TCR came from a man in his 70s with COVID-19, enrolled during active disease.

The CDR3 reads CASSPHRDNPQHF. The DNA of the CDR3 is TGTGCCAGCAGTCCCCACAGGGACAATCCCCAGCATTTT. The V call is TRBV7-2, the J call TRBJ1-5; the D gene is possibly TRBD1 (6 bases). With 6 bases removed from V and 10 bases from J, the gap between germline ends came to 16 bases. The CDR3 is 13 amino acids. Germline-derived CDR1 and CDR2 are SGHTA and FQGNSA.